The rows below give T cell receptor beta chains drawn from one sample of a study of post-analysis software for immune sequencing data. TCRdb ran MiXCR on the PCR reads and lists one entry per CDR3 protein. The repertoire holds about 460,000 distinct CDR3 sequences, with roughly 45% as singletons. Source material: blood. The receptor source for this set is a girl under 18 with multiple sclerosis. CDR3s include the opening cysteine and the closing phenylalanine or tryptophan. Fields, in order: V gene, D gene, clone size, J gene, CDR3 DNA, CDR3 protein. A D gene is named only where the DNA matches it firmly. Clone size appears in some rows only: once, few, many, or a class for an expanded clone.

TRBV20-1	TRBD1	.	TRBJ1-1	TGCAGTGCTAGAGATCTTGGGACAGGTTTTTCGAACACTGAAGCTTTCTTT	CSARDLGTGFSNTEAFF
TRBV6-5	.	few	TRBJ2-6	TGTGCCAGCAGGGCTTCTGGGGCCAACGTCCTGACTTTC	CASRASGANVLTF
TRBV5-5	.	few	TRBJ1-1	TGTGCCAGCAGCTGGAGGTACGGTAACACTGAAGCTTTCTTT	CASSWRYGNTEAFF
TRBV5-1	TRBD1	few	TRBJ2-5	TGCGCCAGCAGCCCCGGACAGGGGGCTAGTCAAGAGACCCAGTACTTC	CASSPGQGASQETQYF
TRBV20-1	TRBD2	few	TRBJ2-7	TGCAGTGCTAGAGATTGGAAGCGGGACGTCCCCTACGAGCAGTACTTC	CSARDWKRDVPYEQYF
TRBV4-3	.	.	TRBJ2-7	TGCGCCAGCAGCCAAGACGGGGCTAGCGACTACGAGCAGTACTTC	CASSQDGASDYEQYF
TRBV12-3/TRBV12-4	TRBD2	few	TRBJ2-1	TGTGCCACCCAACGGGCGGGAGGGTACAATGAGCAGTTCTTC	CATQRAGGYNEQFF
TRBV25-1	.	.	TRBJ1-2	TGTGCCAGCAGTGAGATGGGGTATGGCTACACCTTC	CASSEMGYGYTF
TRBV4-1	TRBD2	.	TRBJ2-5	TGCGCCAGCAGCCAAGAGGGGCGGGAGGGACAAGAGACCCAGTACTTC	CASSQEGREGQETQYF
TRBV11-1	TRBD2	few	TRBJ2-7	TGTGCCAGCAGCTACGGGGGGACTGACGAGCAGTACTTC	CASSYGGTDEQYF
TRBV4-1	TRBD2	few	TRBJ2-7	TGCGCCAGCAGCCCCTCTAGCGGGACTAGTTACGAGCAGTACTTC	CASSPSSGTSYEQYF
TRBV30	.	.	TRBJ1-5	TGTGCCTGGAGTCAAGGGAGGGGAGCAGGCAATCAGCCCCAGCATTTT	CAWSQGRGAGNQPQHF
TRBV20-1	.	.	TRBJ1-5	TGCAGTGCTAGACTCGATCAGCCCCAGCATTTT	CSARLDQPQHF
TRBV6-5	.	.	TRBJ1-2	TGTGCCAGCAGCCGCGGGACGAGCTATGGCTACACCTTC	CASSRGTSYGYTF
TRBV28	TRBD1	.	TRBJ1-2	TGTGCCAGGGGGGACAGAGAGTATGGCTACACCTTC	CARGDREYGYTF
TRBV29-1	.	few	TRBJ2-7	TGCAGCGTTGACGGCCCCAGCGAGCAGTACTTC	CSVDGPSEQYF
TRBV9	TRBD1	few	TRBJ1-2	TGTGCCAGCAGCGTTGGGACAGGGAACTATGGCTACACCTTC	CASSVGTGNYGYTF
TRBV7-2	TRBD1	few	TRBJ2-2	TGTGCCAGCAGCCAACCAGACAGGGCCGGGGAGCTGTTTTTT	CASSQPDRAGELFF
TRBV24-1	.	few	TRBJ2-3	TGTGCCACCAGTGATACCGCAATGACCAGCGGTGGAGATACGCAGTATTTT	CATSDTAMTSGGDTQYF
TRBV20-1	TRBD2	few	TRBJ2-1	TGCAGTGCTAGAGATCCACGGTCCCTAGCGGGAGGGCCGTTTCAGCAGTTCTTC	CSARDPRSLAGGPFQQFF
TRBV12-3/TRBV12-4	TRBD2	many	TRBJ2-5	TGTGCCAGCAGTCCGGGGACTAGCGGACGAACACAAGAGACCCAGTACTTC	CASSPGTSGRTQETQYF